One T cell receptor (beta chain) is described in this entry. Its antigen is undetermined. These data belong to a study of cytomegalovirus exposure and HLA in healthy donors. Findings and caveats of the study: As was reported, the HLA-A and HLA-B alleles of most subjects were accurately predicted from TCR beta sequences. In a later analysis, a missense DCLRE1C variant was linked to TCR beta V- and J-gene trimming. Most TCR sequences were uncommon, yet certain public TCRs appeared in many donors.

A multiplex PCR was run with 60 Vbeta primers and 13 Jbeta primers. Sequencing was performed with immunoSEQ multiplex PCR; in TCRdb, only in-frame clones are kept and a portion is missing. The sample lists about 150,000 clones, 75% to 85% occurring once. V dropped 5 bases and J dropped 3 bases, with 12 bases sitting between them. This CDR3 region has 13 residues. Germline V gives CDR1 SGHRS, CDR2 YFSETQ. The material sequenced was PBMCs. The rearrangement links TRBV5-1 to TRBJ2-7; D is possibly TRBD1 (5 bases). This sequence originates from a woman between 50 and 59 years old in good health and CMV-seropositive. The CDR3 loop reads CASRPDRNYEQYF. The DNA of the CDR3 is TGCGCCAGCAGGCCTGACAGAAACTACGAGCAGTACTTC. Using reference TRBV5-1 and TRBJ2-7 for the parts outside the CDR3, the full variable domain is KAGVTQTPRYLIKTRGQQVTLSCSPISGHRSVSWYQQTPGQGLQFLFEYFSETQRNKGNFPGRFSGRQFSNSRSEMNVSTLELGDSALYLCASRPDRNYEQYFGPGTRLTVT.